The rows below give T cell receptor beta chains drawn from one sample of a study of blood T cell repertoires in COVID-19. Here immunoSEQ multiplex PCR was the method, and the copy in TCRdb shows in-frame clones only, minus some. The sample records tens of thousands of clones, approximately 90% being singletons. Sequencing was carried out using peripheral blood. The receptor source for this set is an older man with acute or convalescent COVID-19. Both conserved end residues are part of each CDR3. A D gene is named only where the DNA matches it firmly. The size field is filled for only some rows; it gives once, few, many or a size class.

CASSAGTVAHEQFF TGTGCCAGTAGTGCCGGGACAGTCGCCCATGAGCAGTTCTTC NA TRBJ2-1 TRBD1 TRBV19
CAISARDRGIAYEQYF TGTGCCATCAGTGCCCGGGACAGGGGTATCGCCTACGAGCAGTACTTC NA TRBJ2-7 TRBD1 TRBV10-3
CASSVRGNTGELFF TGTGCCAGCAGTGTTAGGGGGAACACCGGGGAGCTGTTTTTT NA TRBJ2-2 NA TRBV2
CASSQGTGRDGYTF TGCGCCAGCAGCCAAGGGACAGGGCGTGATGGCTACACCTTC NA TRBJ1-2 TRBD1 TRBV4-3
CASTLGGRGAAEAFF TGTGCCAGCACCCTAGGGGGCAGGGGCGCCGCTGAAGCTTTCTTT NA TRBJ1-1 TRBD1 TRBV28
CATRWGGYTGELFF TGTGCCACAAGATGGGGGGGGTACACCGGGGAGCTGTTTTTT few TRBJ2-2 TRBD2 TRBV6-5
CASSQVDIRTEAFF TGCGCCAGCAGCCAAGTTGACATTAGGACTGAAGCTTTCTTT NA TRBJ1-1 NA TRBV4-1
CASSYYGPNSYEQYF TGTGCCAGCAGTTACTATGGGCCGAATTCCTACGAGCAGTACTTC once TRBJ2-7 NA TRBV6-2/TRBV6-3
CASSLAGGVTEAFF TGTGCCAGCAGCTTAGCCGGGGGAGTCACTGAAGCTTTCTTT NA TRBJ1-1 NA TRBV11-2
CASSLHRVGGTEAFF TGTGCCAGCAGCCTTCACAGGGTTGGGGGCACTGAAGCTTTCTTT NA TRBJ1-1 NA TRBV7-2
CASSLAGGSGNTIYF TGTGCCAGCAGCTTAGCGGGGGGCTCTGGAAACACCATATATTTT NA TRBJ1-3 NA TRBV7-6
CASSVSSGQETQYF TGTGCCAGCAGCGTATCGAGCGGCCAAGAGACCCAGTACTTC few TRBJ2-5 NA TRBV9
CASSSRVGEQYF TGTGCCAGCAGTTCCAGGGTTGGCGAGCAGTACTTC NA TRBJ2-7 NA TRBV28
CASSVAGGGYGYTF TGTGCCAGCAGCGTAGCCGGCGGTGGGTATGGCTACACCTTC NA TRBJ1-2 NA TRBV9
CASSLGGGGRYEQYF TGTGCCAGCAGCTTAGGAGGGGGAGGGAGATACGAGCAGTACTTC NA TRBJ2-7 NA TRBV7-2
CASSEVTSGGVYEQFF TGTGCCAGCAGTGAAGTGACTAGCGGGGGGGTTTATGAGCAGTTCTTC NA TRBJ2-1 TRBD2 TRBV6-1
CASSRDPTGWAEAFF TGTGCCAGCAGTCGGGACCCCACAGGGTGGGCTGAAGCTTTCTTT NA TRBJ1-1 NA TRBV5-8
CASSQFRGDTEAFF TGTGCCAGCAGCCAATTCCGGGGTGACACTGAAGCTTTCTTT NA TRBJ1-1 NA TRBV7-8
CACLNPQYGNTIYF TGTGCCTGTTTAAATCCGCAGTACGGAAACACCATATATTTT NA TRBJ1-3 NA TRBV19
CASRRGRVETQYF TGTGCCAGCAGGCGGGGCCGCGTTGAGACCCAGTACTTC NA TRBJ2-5 NA TRBV12-3/TRBV12-4
CASSLAWGGSYEQYF TGTGCCAGCAGCTTGGCCTGGGGGGGCTCCTACGAGCAGTACTTC NA TRBJ2-7 TRBD2 TRBV5-4
CASSSLDREFGYTF TGTGCCAGCAGCTCCTTGGACAGGGAATTTGGCTACACCTTC NA TRBJ1-2 TRBD1 TRBV11-2
CASSYNAGGLNGYTF TGTGCCAGCAGTTACAATGCAGGGGGCTTGAATGGCTACACCTTC NA TRBJ1-2 TRBD1 TRBV6-2/TRBV6-3
CASSQEGAVGRQNEKLFF TGCGCCAGCAGCCAAGAGGGGGCGGTGGGTAGGCAGAATGAAAAACTGTTTTTT NA TRBJ1-4 NA TRBV4-1
CASSSSGGPKYF TGTGCCAGCAGCTCTAGCGGGGGCCCTAAGTACTTC NA TRBJ2-7 TRBD2 TRBV2
CASSQRGLANTGELFF TGTGCCAGCAGCCAGCGGGGTCTAGCGAACACCGGGGAGCTGTTTTTT NA TRBJ2-2 TRBD2 TRBV5-4
CASRRQVQGTDTQYF TGTGCCAGCAGACGCCAAGTACAGGGCACAGATACGCAGTATTTT NA TRBJ2-3 NA TRBV2
CASSPSRGPGELFF TGTGCCAGCAGCCCGTCACGGGGTCCCGGGGAGCTGTTTTTT NA TRBJ2-2 NA TRBV7-2
CAWSIRQIATNEKLFF TGTGCCTGGAGTATCAGACAGATTGCAACTAATGAAAAACTGTTTTTT once TRBJ1-4 NA TRBV30
CASSGRQGSGEKLFF TGTGCCAGTAGTGGACGACAGGGGTCGGGTGAAAAACTGTTTTTT NA TRBJ1-4 TRBD1 TRBV19
CASTSGGAEDTQYF TGCGCCAGCACTAGCGGGGGGGCAGAAGATACGCAGTATTTT NA TRBJ2-3 TRBD2 TRBV5-1
CASSYWTGINQPQHF TGTGCCAGCAGTTACTGGACAGGGATTAATCAGCCCCAGCATTTT NA TRBJ1-5 TRBD1 TRBV6-2/TRBV6-3
CASSASGTTQYF TGTGCCAGCAGCGCTAGCGGGACTACGCAGTATTTT NA TRBJ2-3 TRBD2 TRBV11-2
CASSTGDAYPNTEAFF TGCGCCAGCAGCACAGGGGACGCCTATCCGAACACTGAAGCTTTCTTT NA TRBJ1-1 TRBD1 TRBV5-1
CASSIGHDNEQFF TGTGCCAGTAGTATCGGACATGACAATGAGCAGTTCTTC NA TRBJ2-1 NA TRBV19
CASSPRDRPSPLHF TGCGCCAGCAGCCCCCGGGACAGGCCTTCACCCCTCCACTTT NA TRBJ1-6 TRBD1 TRBV4-1
CASSPATVNQPQHF TGCGCCAGCAGCCCCGCGACAGTCAATCAGCCCCAGCATTTT NA TRBJ1-5 NA TRBV10-2
CASSPKGDSYNEQFF TGTGCCAGCAGCCCCAAAGGGGACTCTTACAATGAGCAGTTCTTC NA TRBJ2-1 NA TRBV7-3
CATIAGGLYTQYF TGTGCCACTATAGCGGGGGGGCTTTATACGCAGTATTTT NA TRBJ2-3 TRBD2 TRBV28
CASSLNTRNTIYF TGTGCCAGCAGCTTAAACACCAGAAACACCATATATTTT few TRBJ1-3 NA TRBV7-2
CASGQREYGYTF TGTGCCTCGGGACAGCGGGAATATGGCTACACCTTC few TRBJ1-2 TRBD1 TRBV30
CASSPSASAKNIQYF TGTGCCAGCAGCCCAAGTGCGTCTGCCAAAAACATTCAGTACTTC NA TRBJ2-4 NA TRBV4-2